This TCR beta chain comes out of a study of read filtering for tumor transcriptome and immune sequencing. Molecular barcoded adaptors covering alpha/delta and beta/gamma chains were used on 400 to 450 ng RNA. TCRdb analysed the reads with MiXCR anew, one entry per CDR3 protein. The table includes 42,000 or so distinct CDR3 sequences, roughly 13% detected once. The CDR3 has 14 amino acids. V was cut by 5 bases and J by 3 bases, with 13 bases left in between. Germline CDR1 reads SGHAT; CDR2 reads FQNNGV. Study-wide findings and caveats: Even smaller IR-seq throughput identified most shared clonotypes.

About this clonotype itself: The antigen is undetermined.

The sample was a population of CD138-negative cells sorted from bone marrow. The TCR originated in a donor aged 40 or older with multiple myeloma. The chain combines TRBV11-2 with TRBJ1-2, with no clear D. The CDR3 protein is CASSIGESDYGYTF. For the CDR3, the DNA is TGTGCCAGCAGCATCGGGGAATCGGACTATGGCTACACCTTC.